This record covers a single T cell receptor beta chain. TCRdb's copy holds only in-frame clones and misses some; the assay was immunoSEQ multiplex PCR. The profile shows about 14,000 clones, approximately 84% of them singletons. These data are taken from a study of OX40 agonist ivuxolimab in advanced cancers. Trimming stripped 4 bases from V and 1 base from J, with 7 bases between. The CDR3 runs 13 residues. Per germline, CDR1 SGHAT and CDR2 FQNNGV. The receptor was derived from an adult with an advanced solid tumor such as melanoma, head and neck, liver or kidney cancer. The chain combines TRBV11-2 with TRBJ2-5; a possible D gene is TRBD1 (5 bases). The sample here was CD4+ or CD8+ T cells sorted from blood, taken in a trial of the OX40 agonist ivuxolimab. The CDR3 loop is CASSYRSQETQYF. For the CDR3, the DNA is TGTGCCAGCAGCTACAGGAGCCAAGAGACCCAGTACTTC.